These 32 T cell receptor beta chains share one sample of origin, sequenced in a study of blood T cell repertoires in COVID-19. Libraries were prepared by immunoSEQ multiplex PCR; TCRdb keeps only in-frame clonotypes and omits some of them. The sample has 60,000 to 80,000 clones; 65% to 85% are singletons. Sequences were obtained from peripheral blood. The receptors were sampled from a man in his forties or fifties with COVID-19, enrolled during active disease.

The chain links TRBV2 to TRBJ1-4; TRBD1 is a possible D gene (6 bases). CDR1 and CDR2 from the germline V gene are SNHLY and FYNNEI. V was shortened by 2 bases and J by 6 bases, with 10 bases between the two germline ends. The CDR3 covers 14 residues. CDR3 sequence reads: CASSEQGSYEKLFF. As DNA, the CDR3 is TGTGCCAGCAGTGAACAGGGGTCCTATGAAAAACTGTTTTTT.

The V call is TRBV18, the J call TRBJ2-1; a weak D match, TRBD2 (5 bases). Germline loops: CDR1 KGHSH, CDR2 LQKENI. The CDR3 runs to 14 residues. Between the trimmed V and J ends, which lost 5 bases and 2 bases, there was a span of 10 bases. The CDR3 DNA reads TGTGCCAGCTCAGATGACGGGACCTACAATGAGCAGTTCTTC. Translating it yields CASSDDGTYNEQFF. The whole variable domain, remainder taken from reference TRBV18 and TRBJ2-1, is NAGVMQNPRHLVRRRGQEARLRCSPMKGHSHVYWYRQLPEEGLKFMVYLQKENIIDESGMPKERFSAEFPKEGPSILRIQQVVRGDSAAYFCASSDDGTYNEQFFGPGTRLTVL.

The rearrangement links TRBV10-2 to TRBJ2-1, with 9 bases that match TRBD2. The CDR3 loop spans 16 amino acids. Losses at the gene ends were 6 bases for V and 4 bases for J; bases not matched to a gene: 10. The germline gives CDR1 WSHSY, CDR2 SAAADI. This chain's CDR3 is CASSPPAGGGYNEQFF. In DNA, the CDR3 is TGCGCCAGCAGCCCACCGGCGGGAGGGGGATACAATGAGCAGTTCTTC.

By sample fraction, this clone is medium-sized. The CDR3 DNA sequence: TGTGCCAGCACCTACGGGGGGAGAGGCACTGAAGCTTTCTTT. Its protein product is CASTYGGRGTEAFF. This sequence joins TRBV6-5 and TRBJ1-1, with TRBD1 as a possible D gene (5 bases). The CDR3 has 14 amino acids. Trimming pared 7 bases from V and 4 bases from J, leaving 16 bases between. CDR1 MNHEY and CDR2 SVGAGI come from the germline V gene.

The chain employs TRBV6-5 and TRBJ1-1; the D gene is possibly TRBD1 (5 bases). This CDR3 is 14 amino acids long. V was cut by 4 bases and J by 5 bases, with 14 bases left in between. Germline lookup yields CDR1 MNHEY and CDR2 SVGAGI. The CDR3 bases are TGTGCCAGCAGTTGGACGGCGGGGGAGACTGAAGCTTTCTTT. Translated, it gives CASSWTAGETEAFF.

The CDR3 sequence is CASSEWGQGADTQYF. In DNA form, the CDR3 reads TGCGCCAGCAGTGAGTGGGGACAGGGCGCAGATACGCAGTATTTT. This chain joins TRBV10-1 and TRBJ2-3, with 9 bases that match TRBD1. Germline V lookup: CDR1 WNHNN, CDR2 SYGVQD (reference sequence). Trimming at V came to 1 base and at J to 4 bases, leaving 3 bases not matched to a gene. CDR3 length: 15 amino acids.

The rearrangement joins TRBV19 to TRBJ1-1; unclear D gene. The CDR3 runs to 14 residues. Between the trimmed V and J ends, which lost 4 bases and 5 bases, there was a span of 14 bases. CDR1 and CDR2 (germline): LNHDA, SQIVND (reference sequence). In DNA, the CDR3 is TGTGCCAGTAGTACGGGGAGGGCGCGGACTGAAGCTTTCTTT. Encoded protein: CASSTGRARTEAFF.

The rearrangement links TRBV24-1 to TRBJ2-1; 9 bases map to TRBD2. The CDR3 contains 17 residues. From germline, CDR1 is KGHDR and CDR2 SFDVKD. V lost 3 bases and J lost 1; bases outside the gene matches: 6. CDR3 region: CATSDTSSGMSYNEQFF. CDR3 coding DNA: TGTGCCACCAGTGATACCTCTAGCGGGATGTCCTACAATGAGCAGTTCTTC.

This chain joins TRBV10-3 and TRBJ2-3; maybe TRBD2 (5 bases). The CDR3 is 16 residues long. V was pared by 8 bases and J by 0 bases, with 18 bases between. Germline V lookup: CDR1 ENHRY, CDR2 SYGVKD. CDR3 DNA: TGTGCCATCGGCCCACTACTAGGCGGGAGCACAGATACGCAGTATTTT. This gives the protein CAIGPLLGGSTDTQYF.

This chain joins TRBV28 and TRBJ1-1; TRBD1 agrees at 9 bases. CDR3 length: 14 amino acids. V was clipped by 5 bases and J by 6 bases; unmatched bases: 7. Per the germline V gene, CDR1 is MDHEN and CDR2 is SYDVKM. CDR3 coding DNA: TGTGCCAGCAGTCCGATCCGACAGGGGGCTGAAGCTTTCTTT. Translating gives CASSPIRQGAEAFF.

V and J are TRBV2 and TRBJ2-7; TRBD2 matches 15 bases. The CDR3 consists of 18 residues. Germline trimming cut 5 bases from V and 1 base from J; bases unmatched to any gene: 9. The germline gives CDR1 SNHLY, CDR2 FYNNEI. The CDR3 region is CASSHGLAGGAGSYEQYF. The CDR3 DNA is TGTGCCAGCAGTCATGGACTAGCGGGAGGGGCCGGGTCCTACGAGCAGTACTTC. Based on the CDR3 plus reference TRBV2 and TRBJ2-7, the full variable domain is EPEVTQTPSHQVTQMGQEVILRCVPISNHLYFYWYRQILGQKVEFLVSFYNNEISEKSEIFDDQFSVERPDGSNFTLKIRSTKLEDSAMYFCASSHGLAGGAGSYEQYFGPGTRLTVT.

This clone was counted a few times. The chain joins TRBV23-1 to TRBJ1-4; no clear D. TRBV23-1 is flagged as an ORF with uncertain function. V shed 1 base and J shed 0 bases, with 12 bases lying between them. The CDR3 runs 17 residues. CDR3 nucleotide sequence: TGCGCCAGCAGTCAATTTTGGGGAGATGCAACTAATGAAAAACTGTTTTTT. Translating gives CASSQFWGDATNEKLFF.

The rearrangement links TRBV7-3 to TRBJ2-1, with 10 nucleotides matching TRBD1. V dropped 5 bases and J dropped 7; count of bases not matched to a gene: 11. The CDR3 consists of 16 residues. Germline loops: CDR1 SGHTA, CDR2 FQGTGA. For the CDR3, the DNA is TGTGCCAGCAGCACTACATCCGGGACAGGGGCTAATGAGCAGTTCTTC. As protein: CASSTTSGTGANEQFF.

The chain employs TRBV6-2 or TRBV6-3 and TRBJ2-2, with unresolved D. The CDR3 consists of 15 residues. Trimming took off 2 bases at V and 8 bases at J, with 15 bases between the two ends. Germline CDR1 is MNHEY and CDR2 is SVGEGT. CDR3 sequence reads: CASSYGHLMVGELFF. The CDR3 nucleotides are TGTGCCAGCAGTTACGGTCACTTGATGGTGGGGGAGCTGTTTTTT.

The chain has TRBV6-5 and TRBJ2-7, with 13 bases fitting TRBD2. The junction had 12 bases not matched to a gene; V was cut back by 9 bases and J by 7 bases. Germline CDR1 MNHEY, CDR2 SVGAGI. This CDR3 contains 15 residues. The CDR3 nucleotides are TGTGCCAGTTTTATAGGACTAGCGGGAGTCGGGGAGCAGTACTTC. It translates to CASFIGLAGVGEQYF.

This rearrangement joins TRBV29-1 to TRBJ2-7; D is perhaps TRBD2 (6 bases). Looked up from germline, CDR1 is SQVTM and CDR2 is ANQGSEA. Trimming removed 3 bases from V and 1 base from J, with 16 bases in between. The CDR3 is 15 residues long. The CDR3 loop reads CSVEIPALASYEQYF. CDR3 nucleotide sequence: TGCAGCGTTGAGATCCCGGCTCTAGCGTCCTACGAGCAGTACTTC.

V usage is TRBV7-8 and J usage is TRBJ2-1; TRBD1 aligns across 8 bases. The CDR3 loop spans 14 amino acids. The V segment lost 1 base and the J segment 9 bases; nucleotides outside the gene matches: 5. Germline CDR1 is SGHVS and CDR2 is FQNEAQ. DNA of the CDR3: TGTGCCAGCAGCTTAGTGCTCACAGGGGGTGAGCAGTTCTTC. It specifies CASSLVLTGGEQFF.

This chain joins TRBV4-1 and TRBJ2-3; D is possibly TRBD1 (5 bases). CDR3 size: 15 residues. Germline V gene sequence: CDR1 MGHRA, CDR2 YSYEKL. Trimming took off 1 base at V and 8 bases at J, with 16 bases between the two ends. CDR3 DNA: TGCGCCAGCAGCCAAGGGACAAGATTCGGGCCTACGCAGTATTTT. It specifies CASSQGTRFGPTQYF.

The genes are TRBV23-1 and TRBJ2-5; no clear D. Being an ORF, TRBV23-1 has a function that is uncertain. The length of the CDR3 is 12 residues. V was clipped by 3 bases and J by 7 bases, with 9 bases between them. Here the CDR3 reads CASSHKRGTQYF. CDR3 bases: TGCGCCAGCAGTCACAAACGAGGGACCCAGTACTTC.

The V call is TRBV19, the J call TRBJ2-7; a weak D match, TRBD1 (6 bases). Germline V gene lookup returns CDR1 LNHDA and CDR2 SQIVND (reference sequence). This CDR3 has 14 residues. V lost 5 bases and J lost 5, with 16 bases in between. The CDR3 here is CASSSGTRGHEQYF. CDR3 nucleotide sequence: TGTGCCAGTAGTTCCGGGACAAGGGGCCACGAGCAGTACTTC.

This clone was seen a handful of times. The chain employs TRBV9 and TRBJ1-6; 8 positions match TRBD1. V was pared by 3 bases and J by 9 bases, with 8 bases of the junction left unmatched. Germline loops: CDR1 SGDLS, CDR2 YYNGEE. The CDR3 runs to 15 residues. The CDR3 sequence: CASSARTGWSSPLHF. The CDR3 DNA reads TGTGCCAGCAGCGCCCGGACAGGGTGGAGTTCACCCCTCCACTTT.

The chain is built from TRBV5-8 and TRBJ2-5; TRBD2 agrees at 12 bases. J gave up 5 bases and V 0 bases, and 8 bases lay outside the gene matches. CDR3 length: 17 amino acids. Per the germline V gene, CDR1 is SGHTS and CDR2 is YDEGEE. CDR3 nucleotide sequence: TGTGCCAGCAGCTTGGAGACTAGCGGGAGAGGCAGGGAGACCCAGTACTTC. Translated: CASSLETSGRGRETQYF.

This chain links TRBV12-3 or TRBV12-4 with TRBJ1-1; the D gene is possibly TRBD1 (5 bases). Trimming took off 3 bases at V and 8 bases at J, with 13 bases between the two ends. CDR3 length: 13 amino acids. For the CDR3, the DNA is TGTGCCAGCAGTTTTTTCGGGGGAGGGGAAGCTTTCTTT. Translating gives CASSFFGGGEAFF.

The rearrangement links TRBV3-1 (or the pseudogene TRBV3-2) to TRBJ2-4, with D possibly TRBD1 on 6 matching bases. Germline lookup yields CDR1 LGHDT and CDR2 YNNKEL (reference sequence). Trimming took off 2 bases at V and 8 bases at J, with 19 bases between the two ends. The CDR3 is 16 amino acids. Here the CDR3 DNA reads TGTGCCAGCAGCCAACCCGCGGACAGACCAGGGCACATTCAGTACTTC. This codes for CASSQPADRPGHIQYF.

This chain links TRBV30 with TRBJ2-7; 8 bases align to TRBD2. The germline V gene encodes CDR1 GTSNPN and CDR2 SVGIG (reference sequence). V was pared by 4 bases and J by 6 bases, with 2 bases of the junction left unmatched. This CDR3 has 11 residues. The CDR3 DNA is TGTGCCTGGAATAGCGGGACCGAGCAGTACTTC. Encoded protein: CAWNSGTEQYF.

The V call is TRBV6-9, the J call TRBJ2-7; 7 bases match TRBD2. After removal of 8 bases from V and 5 bases from J, the junction contained 9 bases not matched to a gene. Germline values: CDR1 MNHGY, CDR2 SVAAGI. This CDR3 contains 13 residues. In DNA form, the CDR3 reads TGTGCCAGCTGCGGCGGGAGAGTAGACGAGCAGTACTTC. Encoded protein: CASCGGRVDEQYF.

The V call is TRBV4-3, the J call TRBJ2-7; a possible D gene is TRBD2 (6 bases). Germline V gives CDR1 LGHNA, CDR2 YSLEER. CDR3 length equals 16 residues. V was pared by 5 bases and J by 0 bases, with 17 bases between. Here the CDR3 reads CASSSQPRGSSYEQYF. The CDR3 region has the DNA TGCGCCAGCAGCTCGCAGCCCCGGGGGAGCTCCTACGAGCAGTACTTC.

This clone was seen once. V and J are TRBV4-2 and TRBJ2-1; TRBD2 matches at 8 bases. The CDR3 runs to 16 residues. J lost 6 bases, V lost 0 bases, and 7 bases had no gene match. Germline-derived CDR1 and CDR2 are LGHNA and YNFKEQ. For the CDR3, the DNA is TGTGCCAGCAGCCAAGATCGGACTAGCATCGGCAATGAGCAGTTCTTC. Residues: CASSQDRTSIGNEQFF.

This clone came up a few times. The chain has TRBV6-6 and TRBJ1-5, with D unclear. Trimming cost V 8 bases and J 2 bases, with 10 bases left between them. Germline lookup yields CDR1 MNHNY and CDR2 SVGAGI (reference sequence). The CDR3 has 13 amino acids. The CDR3 sequence is CASQRQGNQPQHF. CDR3 in DNA: TGTGCCAGCCAAAGGCAGGGCAATCAGCCCCAGCATTTT.

This chain joins TRBV10-3 and TRBJ2-1; 7 bases align to TRBD1. Per germline, CDR1 ENHRY and CDR2 SYGVKD. The junction had 6 bases not matched to a gene; V was cut back by 5 bases and J by 2 bases. The CDR3 totals 15 residues. CDR3 DNA sequence: TGTGCCATCAGTCAAGCAGGGGGTCCCTACAATGAGCAGTTCTTC. This codes for CAISQAGGPYNEQFF.

With respect to this clone: At the DNA level, this CDR3 is encoded by other sequences in the same sample as well. This chain connects TRBV5-1 to TRBJ1-2; TRBD1 matches at 7 bases. Germline V CDR1 and CDR2: SGHRS, YFSETQ. The length of the CDR3 is 14 residues. V was clipped by 2 bases and J by 0 bases; unmatched bases: 1. CDR3 protein: CASSLGQANYGYTF. The CDR3 region has the DNA TGCGCCAGCAGCTTAGGACAGGCTAACTATGGCTACACCTTC. The complete variable domain, with remaining parts taken from reference TRBV5-1 and TRBJ1-2, reads KAGVTQTPRYLIKTRGQQVTLSCSPISGHRSVSWYQQTPGQGLQFLFEYFSETQRNKGNFPGRFSGRQFSNSRSEMNVSTLELGDSALYLCASSLGQANYGYTFGSGTRLTVV.

The genes are TRBV6-6 and TRBJ1-1; no definite D call. In germline, CDR1 is MNHNY, CDR2 SVGAGI (reference sequence). The CDR3 length is 13 residues. V lost 5 bases and J lost 6, with 13 bases in between. The CDR3 nucleotides read TGTGCCAGCAGTGGAGAGACGTCTTCTGAAGCTTTCTTT. This codes for CASSGETSSEAFF.